This is a list of T cell receptor beta chains from one sample in a study of blood T cell repertoires in COVID-19. Clones were read by immunoSEQ multiplex PCR, and TCRdb kept only the in-frame ones, dropping some. Here the sample spans a few hundred thousand clones, about 90% being singletons. Sequencing used PBMCs or T cells enriched from blood (not recorded which). All receptors derive from a woman in her thirties who had recovered from COVID-19. CDR3s include the opening cysteine and the closing phenylalanine or tryptophan. D genes are given only for firm matches.

d_gene: TRBD2; v_gene: TRBV28; j_gene: TRBJ2-7; CDR3nt: TGTGCCACCTCGCGGACTAGCGGCTCCTACGAGCAGTACTTC; CDR3aa: CATSRTSGSYEQYF
d_gene: TRBD1; v_gene: TRBV18; j_gene: TRBJ2-7; CDR3nt: TGTGCCAGCTCACCAGGGGACAGGGGCTACGAGCAGTACTTC; CDR3aa: CASSPGDRGYEQYF
d_gene: -; v_gene: TRBV5-1; j_gene: TRBJ2-7; CDR3nt: TGCGCCAGCAGCTCTCGGACAGATACCTACGAGCAGTACTTC; CDR3aa: CASSSRTDTYEQYF
d_gene: -; v_gene: TRBV12-3/TRBV12-4; j_gene: TRBJ1-1; CDR3nt: TGTGCCAGCAGCGGGGGGGACTCTGAAGCTTTCTTT; CDR3aa: CASSGGDSEAFF
d_gene: TRBD2; v_gene: TRBV28; j_gene: TRBJ2-7; CDR3nt: TGTGCCAGCAGTTCCGGAGGACTAGCGGGAAAATACGAGCAGTACTTC; CDR3aa: CASSSGGLAGKYEQYF
d_gene: -; v_gene: TRBV19; j_gene: TRBJ1-5; CDR3nt: TGTGCCAGTAGTATAGAAGGGGTTGGGCAGCCCCAGCATTTT; CDR3aa: CASSIEGVGQPQHF
d_gene: -; v_gene: TRBV5-1; j_gene: TRBJ2-1; CDR3nt: TGCGCCAGCAGCTTGGTCGGCGGCAGCTCCTACAATGAGCAGTTCTTC; CDR3aa: CASSLVGGSSYNEQFF
d_gene: TRBD2; v_gene: TRBV5-4; j_gene: TRBJ2-7; CDR3nt: TGTGCCAGCAGCTCCGCGGGGGATACCTACGAGCAGTACTTC; CDR3aa: CASSSAGDTYEQYF
d_gene: -; v_gene: TRBV15; j_gene: TRBJ1-5; CDR3nt: TGTGCCACCAGCAGAATACAAGACAGGCGGCTTGGACAGCCCCAGCATTTT; CDR3aa: CATSRIQDRRLGQPQHF
d_gene: -; v_gene: TRBV24-1; j_gene: TRBJ2-3; CDR3nt: TGTGCCACCACGGCAGGGGTCACAGATACGCAGTATTTT; CDR3aa: CATTAGVTDTQYF